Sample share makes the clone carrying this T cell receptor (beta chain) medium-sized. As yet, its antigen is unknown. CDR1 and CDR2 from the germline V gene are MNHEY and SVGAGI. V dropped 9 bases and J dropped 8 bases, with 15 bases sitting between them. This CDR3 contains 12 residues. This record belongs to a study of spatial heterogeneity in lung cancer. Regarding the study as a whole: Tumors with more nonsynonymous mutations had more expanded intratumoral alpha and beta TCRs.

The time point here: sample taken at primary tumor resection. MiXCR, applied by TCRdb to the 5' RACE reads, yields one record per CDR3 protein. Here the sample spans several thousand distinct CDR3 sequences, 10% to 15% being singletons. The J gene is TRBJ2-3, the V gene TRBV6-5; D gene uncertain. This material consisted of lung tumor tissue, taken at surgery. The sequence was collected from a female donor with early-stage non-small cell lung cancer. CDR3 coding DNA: TGTGCCAGTAGGGATCTGTTCGGTACGCAGTATTTT. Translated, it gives CASRDLFGTQYF.